The present TCR beta chain was sequenced within a study of metastatic and nonmetastatic thyroid tumors. Study-wide context: The authors compared repertoires across blood and tumor or nodule tissue from malignant and benign thyroid patients.

Study-wide results and caveats: For both blood and tumor, malignant thyroid tumors reportedly showed significantly higher TCR beta diversity than benign nodules did.

Treatment of any kind had been given to no patient before thyroid surgery. Original handling: Using the CDR3 differences seen across clinicopathological groups, the authors built a distant-metastasis classifier for papillary thyroid cancer, which was meant to discriminate distant-metastatic patients. Using MiXCR, TCRdb reanalyzed the PCR reads. Here the V and J calls rest on TCRdb's processing, not on the authors' analysis. Altogether roughly 30,000 clones are present, 10% to 14% being singletons, with the ten largest covering roughly 16%. This clone was seen repeatedly, ten times or more. The antigen remains unidentified. With 1 base clipped from V and 5 bases from J, the junction kept 11 bases outside the gene matches. This CDR3 contains 16 residues. CDR1 is SGHAT, CDR2 FQDESV, per germline (reference sequence).

The sample was blood. This sequence originates from a female donor with papillary thyroid cancer or a benign thyroid nodule (not recorded which). Some clones in this sample may be carry-over from other donors' samples. The V gene is TRBV11-1, the J gene TRBJ2-7; 7 bases map to TRBD2. In nucleotides, the CDR3 is TGTGCCAGCAGCTTAGACTCCGGGAGGATTAGCGACGAGCAGTACTTC. Translation: CASSLDSGRISDEQYF. Drawing the rest from reference TRBV11-1 and TRBJ2-7, the complete variable domain is EAEVAQSPRYKITEKSQAVAFWCDPISGHATLYWYRQILGQGPELLVQFQDESVVDDSQLPKDRFSAERLKGVDSTLKIQPAELGDSAMYLCASSLDSGRISDEQYFGPGTRLTVT.